One and the same sample provided the 15 T cell receptor beta chains below, sequenced in a study of OX40 agonist ivuxolimab in advanced cancers. Method: immunoSEQ multiplex PCR; TCRdb's copy keeps in-frame clones and lacks some. The sample lists about 42,000 clones; 70% to 85% were seen once. Sequencing was performed on CD4+ or CD8+ T cells sorted from blood, taken in a trial of the OX40 agonist ivuxolimab. These receptors were obtained from an adult with an advanced solid tumor such as melanoma, head and neck, liver or kidney cancer.

The V call is TRBV7-9, the J call TRBJ1-2, with D hard to call. CDR1 SEHNR and CDR2 FQNEAQ come from the germline V gene (reference sequence). This CDR3 comprises 13 residues. Trimming removed 5 bases from V and 8 bases from J, with 15 bases in between. The CDR3 loop reads CASSPDQAWGYTF. DNA for the CDR3: TGTGCCAGCAGCCCCGACCAGGCTTGGGGCTACACCTTC. The full variable domain, completed using reference TRBV7-9 and TRBJ1-2, is DTGVSQNPRHKITKRGQNVTFRCDPISEHNRLYWYRQTLGQGPEFLTYFQNEAQLEKSRLLSDRFSAERPKGSFSTLEIQRTEQGDSAMYLCASSPDQAWGYTFGSGTRLTVV.

The rearrangement uses TRBV9 and TRBJ2-6, with a tentative D call TRBD1 (5 bases). This CDR3 has 13 residues. CDR1 SGDLS and CDR2 YYNGEE come from the germline V gene. Between the trimmed V and J ends, which lost 6 bases and 4 bases, there was a span of 8 bases. CDR3 sequence (DNA): TGTGCCAGCAATAGGGGAGGGGCCAACGTCCTGACTTTC. It translates to CASNRGGANVLTF.

The chain has TRBV9 and TRBJ1-1, with TRBD1 as a possible D gene (5 bases). Trimming took 0 bases from V and 6 from J, leaving 15 bases between them. Germline V gives CDR1 SGDLS, CDR2 YYNGEE. This CDR3 region has 15 residues. The CDR3 region has the DNA TGTGCCAGCAGCGTAGACGGGGTCCTGGGGGCTGAAGCTTTCTTT. Its protein is CASSVDGVLGAEAFF.

This chain joins TRBV2 and TRBJ1-2; D not resolved. The germline V gene has CDR1 SNHLY and CDR2 FYNNEI. The CDR3 is made up of 10 amino acids. CDR3 DNA sequence: TGTGCAGACGTAGGGAGCGGCTACACCTTC. It encodes CADVGSGYTF. The full variable domain, completed using reference TRBV2 and TRBJ1-2, is EPEVTQTPSHQVTQMGQEVILRCVPISNHLYFYWYRQILGQKVEFLVSFYNNEISEKSEIFDDQFSVERPDGSNFTLKIRSTKLEDSAMYFCADVGSGYTFGSGTRLTVV.

The chain couples TRBV4-3 to TRBJ1-1; D unclear. CDR3 size: 13 residues. Between the trimmed V and J ends, which lost 1 base and 4 bases, there was a span of 7 bases. Germline lookup yields CDR1 LGHNA and CDR2 YSLEER. CDR3 nucleotides: TGCGCCAGCAGCCAAGTAGAAGGCACTGAAGCTTTCTTT. As protein: CASSQVEGTEAFF.

The gene calls are TRBV10-3 and TRBJ1-2; 7 positions match TRBD1. The CDR3 has 14 residues. Germline V CDR1 and CDR2: ENHRY, SYGVKD. The junction had 8 bases not matched to a gene; V was cut back by 3 bases and J by 7 bases. The CDR3: CAISDSRGMVGYTF. As DNA, the CDR3 is TGTGCCATCAGTGATTCCAGGGGGATGGTTGGCTACACCTTC.

The rearrangement links TRBV7-3 to TRBJ2-2; no clear D gene. The CDR3 loop spans 14 amino acids. Trimming pared 5 bases from V and 4 bases from J, leaving 11 bases between. Germline V gives CDR1 SGHTA, CDR2 FQGTGA. The CDR3 region is CASSPQTPTGELFF. CDR3 bases: TGTGCCAGCAGCCCACAGACACCCACCGGGGAGCTGTTTTTT.

Details on this clone: The sample holds other DNA sequences that translate to the same CDR3. CDR3 amino acids: CSVEGLAGGYEQYF. CDR3 sequence (DNA): TGCAGCGTTGAGGGTCTAGCGGGGGGGTACGAGCAGTACTTC. The V gene is TRBV29-1, the J gene TRBJ2-7; TRBD2 agrees at 12 bases. The V gene's germline CDR1 is SQVTM and CDR2 ANQGSEA. Trimming took 3 bases from V and 4 from J; bases not matched to a gene: 4. This CDR3 spans 14 amino acids.

The J gene is TRBJ2-3, the V gene TRBV13, with 9 bases lining up with TRBD2. Per the germline V gene, CDR1 is PRHDT and CDR2 is FYEKMQ (reference sequence). This CDR3 is 16 amino acids long. Losses at the gene ends were 3 bases for V and 1 base for J; bases not matched to a gene: 5. The DNA for the CDR3 is TGTGCCAGCAGCTTCGTTGCTAGCGGGGGCACAGATACGCAGTATTTT. Amino acid sequence: CASSFVASGGTDTQYF.

The chain recombines TRBV28 with TRBJ2-7; 9 nucleotides align to TRBD1. Germline CDR1 MDHEN, CDR2 SYDVKM. J lost 1 base, V lost 3 bases, and 4 bases had no gene match. The CDR3 totals 15 residues. The CDR3 here is CASSFMGQGSYEQYF. The CDR3 bases are TGTGCCAGCAGTTTCATGGGACAGGGTTCCTACGAGCAGTACTTC.

CDR3 sequence reads: CAISEGAYEQYF. The DNA for the CDR3 is TGTGCCATCAGTGAGGGAGCGTACGAGCAGTACTTC. This chain joins TRBV10-3 and TRBJ2-7; no clear D gene. Trimming removed 2 bases at V and 4 bases at J, with 6 bases between. The CDR3 is 12 residues long. CDR1 is ENHRY and CDR2 is SYGVKD in the germline V gene.

The chain couples TRBV11-2 to TRBJ2-3; TRBD2 aligns across 8 bases. Germline V lookup: CDR1 SGHAT, CDR2 FQNNGV. V lost 5 bases, J lost 3 bases, and 7 bases stayed unmatched. The CDR3 loop spans 15 amino acids. CDR3 loop: CASSPSGSGTDTQYF. CDR3 in DNA: TGTGCCAGCAGCCCGAGCGGGAGTGGGACAGATACGCAGTATTTT.

This CDR3 reads CASRTIYEQYF. CDR3 coding DNA: TGTGCCAGCAGGACTATCTACGAGCAGTACTTC. V gene TRBV2 combines with J gene TRBJ2-7; D might be TRBD2 (5 bases). In germline, CDR1 is SNHLY, CDR2 FYNNEI. There are 11 residues in the CDR3. Trimming cost V 6 bases and J 3 bases, with 6 bases left between them.

The chain joins TRBV6-4 to TRBJ1-1, with D maybe TRBD1 (6 bases). Looked up from germline, CDR1 is MRHNA and CDR2 is SNTAGT. CDR3 length: 13 residues. V lost 6 bases to trimming and J lost 3 bases, with 11 bases between them. The CDR3 protein is CASRDSGYTEAFF. The CDR3 bases are TGTGCCAGCAGGGACAGTGGCTACACTGAAGCTTTCTTT.

The rearrangement joins TRBV6-6 to TRBJ1-1, with 9 bases lining up with TRBD1. This CDR3 has 14 amino acids. The germline gives CDR1 MNHNY, CDR2 SVGAGI (reference sequence). The trim removed 7 bases at V and 2 bases at J, leaving 5 bases unmatched. CDR3 DNA sequence: TGTGCCAGCATGGGACAGGGAGGTAACACTGAAGCTTTCTTT. Translation: CASMGQGGNTEAFF.